This TCR beta chain appears in the sequencing data of a study of a mutant IDH1 vaccine in newly diagnosed glioma. Study-wide results and caveats: In about 93% of patients, immune responses induced by the vaccine occurred.

CDR1 is SGDLS and CDR2 is YYNGEE in the germline V gene. CDR3 size: 13 residues. Trimming removed 2 bases at V and 1 base at J, with 6 bases between. Notes on this clone: What it recognizes is unknown.

Assay: immunoSEQ multiplex PCR; the TCRdb copy retains only in-frame clones and omits some. Altogether around 56,000 clones are present, less than 85% being singletons, with the ten largest covering approximately 3.1%. Time point in this sample: week 5, during vaccination. Each dose of the vaccine consisted of 300 ug of mutant IDH1 20-mer peptide, with topical imiquimod. The origin of this receptor is a woman aged 18-30 years with glioma. Some clones in this sample may be carry-over from other donors' samples. J is TRBJ1-1 and V is TRBV9; no definite D call. The starting material was PBMCs, obtained from a glioma patient whose treatment included an IDH1 peptide vaccine. The CDR3 protein is CASSVTANTEAFF. The CDR3 nucleotides read TGTGCCAGCAGCGTTACAGCGAACACTGAAGCTTTCTTT.